The 30 T cell receptor beta chains given below trace back to one sample, sequenced in a study of blood T cell dynamics during melanoma immunotherapy. The protocol was immunoSEQ multiplex PCR, while the TCRdb copy is restricted to in-frame clones and leaves out a portion. Of 5,500 to 8,500 clones detected, 75% to 90% appear once; the ten largest clones hold more than 30%. Regarding time point: pre-treatment baseline. Sequenced here: blood, sampled from a patient treated with checkpoint blockade. These receptors were obtained from a human donor with melanoma. Some clones in this sample may be carry-over from other donors' samples.

The genes are TRBV11-2 and TRBJ1-2, with a possible D match to TRBD1 (5 bases). With 0 bases removed from V and 4 bases from J, the gap between germline ends came to 9 bases. In germline, CDR1 is SGHAT, CDR2 FQNNGV. This CDR3 is built from 14 residues. CDR3 loop: CASSLDRATYGYTF. The CDR3 coding sequence is TGTGCCAGCAGCTTAGACAGGGCTACCTATGGCTACACCTTC.

The chain recombines TRBV2 with TRBJ1-5; D call uncertain. Per the germline V gene, CDR1 is SNHLY and CDR2 is FYNNEI. The V and J ends lost 1 base and 10 bases respectively, with 11 bases between them. The CDR3 has 13 amino acids. CDR3 loop: CASSEDGWAPQHF. CDR3 in DNA: TGTGCCAGCAGTGAAGATGGGTGGGCTCCCCAGCATTTT.

The rearrangement uses TRBV28 and TRBJ1-1; D unclear. V was pared by 2 bases and J by 7 bases, with 8 bases between. The length of the CDR3 is 12 residues. Germline V gene data show CDR1 as MDHEN and CDR2 as SYDVKM. DNA for the CDR3: TGTGCCAGCAGTTTAAGCAGTAATGAAGCTTTCTTT. The encoded protein is CASSLSSNEAFF.

The J gene is TRBJ1-1, the V gene TRBV10-3, with D maybe TRBD1 (6 bases). Trimming cost V 3 bases and J 4 bases, with 12 bases left between them. Germline V CDR1 and CDR2: ENHRY, SYGVKD. The CDR3 is made up of 14 amino acids. The DNA for the CDR3 is TGTGCCATCAGTGACAGACAGGTGGGCACTGAAGCTTTCTTT. It specifies CAISDRQVGTEAFF.

The chain employs TRBV5-1 and TRBJ1-2; TRBD1 might be the D (5 bases). V lost 4 bases and J 2 bases, leaving 12 bases between the germline ends. This CDR3 is built from 14 residues. Germline V CDR1 and CDR2: SGHRS, YFSETQ. The CDR3 protein is CASSPGTDNYGYTF. The CDR3 DNA reads TGCGCCAGCAGCCCCGGGACGGACAACTATGGCTACACCTTC. The full variable domain, completed using reference TRBV5-1 and TRBJ1-2, is KAGVTQTPRYLIKTRGQQVTLSCSPISGHRSVSWYQQTPGQGLQFLFEYFSETQRNKGNFPGRFSGRQFSNSRSEMNVSTLELGDSALYLCASSPGTDNYGYTFGSGTRLTVV.

This sequence joins TRBV27 and TRBJ2-7, with a tentative D call TRBD1 (6 bases). V was shortened by 4 bases and J by 1 base, with 17 bases between the two germline ends. The CDR3 loop spans 16 amino acids. The germline gives CDR1 MNHEY, CDR2 SMNVEV (reference sequence). CDR3 sequence (DNA): TGTGCCAGCAGTTCAGGGGTTGGGATGGTATCCTACGAGCAGTACTTC. Its translation: CASSSGVGMVSYEQYF.

This clone came up a few times. This sequence joins TRBV2 and TRBJ1-2, with TRBD1 matching 7 bases. V lost 0 bases and J lost 8; bases outside the gene matches: 9. There are 15 residues in the CDR3. Germline V lookup: CDR1 SNHLY, CDR2 FYNNEI. The chain's CDR3 is CASSEAQGRGLGYTF. DNA of the CDR3: TGTGCCAGCAGTGAAGCTCAGGGAAGGGGGCTCGGCTACACCTTC. Filled out from reference TRBV2 and TRBJ1-2, the complete variable domain reads EPEVTQTPSHQVTQMGQEVILRCVPISNHLYFYWYRQILGQKVEFLVSFYNNEISEKSEIFDDQFSVERPDGSNFTLKIRSTKLEDSAMYFCASSEAQGRGLGYTFGSGTRLTVV.

A word on this clone: A read error is the likely source, as a far larger clone sits one nucleotide away. The chain has TRBV6-8 and TRBJ2-5, with D possibly being TRBD1 or TRBD2 (6 bases each). V gave up 8 bases and J gave up 3 bases, with 19 bases separating them. The CDR3 is made up of 15 amino acids. The germline V gene encodes CDR1 MNHGY and CDR2 SAAAGT. In DNA, the CDR3 is TGTGCCAGCTGTAGGAGGGGAAGGGACAAAGAGACCCAGTACTTC. It is translated as CASCRRGRDKETQYF.

V usage is TRBV5-8 and J usage is TRBJ1-2; weak D call: TRBD1 (5 bases). Per germline, CDR1 SGHTS and CDR2 YDEGEE. V was trimmed by 0 bases and J by 4 bases, leaving 7 bases between them. The CDR3 contains 13 residues. The CDR3 sequence: CASSLGQSYGYTF. CDR3 sequence (DNA): TGTGCCAGCAGCTTGGGACAGAGCTATGGCTACACCTTC.

This chain links TRBV2 with TRBJ2-3; 10 bases agree with TRBD1. The CDR3 has 13 residues. CDR1 and CDR2 from the germline V gene are SNHLY and FYNNEI. Germline trimming cut 8 bases from V and 4 bases from J; bases unmatched to any gene: 3. Here the CDR3 reads CASGGTGADTQYF. DNA of the CDR3: TGTGCCAGCGGGGGGACAGGGGCAGATACGCAGTATTTT.

This chain joins TRBV5-1 and TRBJ1-1, with a possible D match to TRBD1 (5 bases). Looked up from germline, CDR1 is SGHRS and CDR2 is YFSETQ. The length of the CDR3 is 16 residues. With 4 bases removed from V and 0 bases from J, the gap between germline ends came to 16 bases. The DNA for the CDR3 is TGCGCCAGCAGCCGGACCACGGTGGGGGTGAACACTGAAGCTTTCTTT. It yields the protein CASSRTTVGVNTEAFF.

The V gene is TRBV6-6, the J gene TRBJ1-6; 9 bases map to TRBD1. The junction had 13 bases not matched to a gene; V was cut back by 6 bases and J by 13 bases. The CDR3 extends over 15 amino acids. Germline values: CDR1 MNHNY, CDR2 SVGAGI (reference sequence). The chain's CDR3 is CASRPPGQGLGPLHF. CDR3 nucleotides: TGTGCCAGCAGACCCCCGGGACAGGGTTTAGGTCCCCTCCACTTT.

Concerning this clone: One end of the junction varies from germline; a read error may be responsible. The chain's CDR3 is CACSGRVDTQYF. CDR3 nucleotides: TGTGCCTGCAGCGGGAGGGTGGATACGCAGTATTTT. V usage is TRBV25-1 and J usage is TRBJ2-3, with 10 bases that match TRBD2. The germline V gene encodes CDR1 MGHDK and CDR2 SYGVNS. This CDR3 spans 12 amino acids.

V is TRBV27 and J is TRBJ2-7, with D perhaps matching TRBD1 (6 bases). Between the trimmed V and J ends, which lost 8 bases and 3 bases, there was a span of 17 bases. CDR1 is MNHEY and CDR2 is SMNVEV in the germline V gene (reference sequence). The CDR3 extends over 14 amino acids. The CDR3 spells CASSLRDTGYEQYF. CDR3 sequence (DNA): TGTGCCAGCTCGCTCCGGGACACAGGCTACGAGCAGTACTTC.

The rearrangement joins TRBV5-6 to TRBJ1-6; D is unresolved. Per the germline V gene, CDR1 is SGHDT and CDR2 is YYEEEE. There are 14 residues in the CDR3. V was cut by 0 bases and J by 4 bases, with 5 bases left in between. The CDR3, as DNA: TGTGCCAGCAGCTTGGGGCTTTATAATTCACCCCTCCACTTT. It codes for CASSLGLYNSPLHF.

A single count supports this clone. This chain connects TRBV5-1 to TRBJ2-5; TRBD2 aligns across 7 bases. V lost 0 bases and J lost 4; bases outside the gene matches: 3. The germline V gene encodes CDR1 SGHRS and CDR2 YFSETQ. The CDR3 consists of 14 residues. CDR3 in DNA: TGCGCCAGCAGCTTGGAGTTAGCGGGAGAGACCCAGTACTTC. Translating it yields CASSLELAGETQYF.

V and J are TRBV28 and TRBJ2-7; D is perhaps TRBD2 (6 bases). This CDR3 has 13 residues. Germline V lookup: CDR1 MDHEN, CDR2 SYDVKM. V lost 5 bases and J lost 0, with 8 bases in between. The CDR3 reads CASSRLGSYEQYF. The CDR3 bases are TGTGCCAGCAGTAGACTAGGCTCCTACGAGCAGTACTTC.

The CDR3 sequence: CASSAGGGSTDTQYF. The CDR3 DNA is TGTGCCAGCAGTGCGGGGGGGGGTAGCACAGATACGCAGTATTTT. The rearrangement joins TRBV2 to TRBJ2-3; 8 bases line up with TRBD2. V shed 4 bases, J shed 0 bases, and the junction held 3 bases outside the gene matches. The germline CDR1 and CDR2 sequences are SNHLY and FYNNEI. The CDR3 has 15 amino acids.

This sequence joins TRBV30 and TRBJ2-7; maybe TRBD1 (5 bases). Per the germline V gene, CDR1 is GTSNPN and CDR2 is SVGIG (reference sequence). Trimming cost V 4 bases and J 2 bases, with 12 bases left between them. The CDR3 runs to 13 residues. CDR3 loop: CAWKRPGPYEQYF. The CDR3 nucleotides read TGTGCCTGGAAGAGACCAGGGCCCTACGAGCAGTACTTC.

The rearrangement links TRBV5-1 to TRBJ1-3, with 10 bases aligning to TRBD1. Germline V lookup: CDR1 SGHRS, CDR2 YFSETQ. With V trimmed by 0 bases and J by 7 bases, 7 bases remained unmatched. The CDR3 is made up of 16 amino acids. The CDR3 nucleotides read TGCGCCAGCAGCTTGGCCGGCGGGGACAGGGGTAACACCATATATTTT. Translating it yields CASSLAGGDRGNTIYF.

J is TRBJ2-1 and V is TRBV18; TRBD1 or TRBD2 may be the D gene (5 bases each). The germline V gene has CDR1 KGHSH and CDR2 LQKENI. V lost 3 bases to trimming and J lost 5 bases, with 8 bases between them. The CDR3 is 13 residues long. The CDR3 nucleotides are TGTGCCAGCTCACCGGGACCGAACAATGAGCAGTTCTTC. It translates to CASSPGPNNEQFF.

The V call is TRBV2, the J call TRBJ2-1; 9 nucleotides line up with TRBD2. CDR3 length: 15 residues. The V gene end was trimmed by 1 base and the J gene end by 8 bases; junction bases not matched to a gene: 6. Germline-derived CDR1 and CDR2 are SNHLY and FYNNEI. The CDR3 DNA sequence: TGTGCCAGCAGTGAAGGAGCGGGAGGCTGGGATGAGCAGTTCTTC. It encodes CASSEGAGGWDEQFF.

The gene calls are TRBV4-1 and TRBJ2-7; 8 positions match TRBD2. After removal of 0 bases from V and 2 bases from J, the junction contained 6 bases not matched to a gene. Per the germline V gene, CDR1 is MGHRA and CDR2 is YSYEKL. The CDR3 runs to 16 residues. This chain's CDR3 is CASSQDLAGGAYEQYF. The CDR3 nucleotides are TGCGCCAGCAGCCAAGATTTGGCGGGAGGAGCCTACGAGCAGTACTTC.

The CDR3 sequence is CASSEQGNQPQHF. In DNA, the CDR3 is TGTGCCAGTAGTGAGCAGGGGAATCAGCCCCAGCATTTT. This sequence joins TRBV19 and TRBJ1-5; possibly TRBD1 for D (6 bases). Germline CDR1 LNHDA, CDR2 SQIVND (reference sequence). Trimming stripped 5 bases from V and 4 bases from J, with 9 bases between. This CDR3 has 13 residues.

This clone showed up just once. J is TRBJ1-5 and V is TRBV9; no definite D call. Per the germline V gene, CDR1 is SGDLS and CDR2 is YYNGEE. The CDR3 totals 14 residues. Trimming removed 2 bases at V and 4 bases at J, with 10 bases between. The CDR3: CASSVAGNNQPQHF. The CDR3 DNA sequence: TGTGCCAGCAGCGTGGCCGGGAATAATCAGCCCCAGCATTTT. Complete variable domain (other parts from reference TRBV9 and TRBJ1-5): DSGVTQTPKHLITATGQRVTLRCSPRSGDLSVYWYQQSLDQGLQFLIQYYNGEERAKGNILERFSAQQFPDLHSELNLSSLELGDSALYFCASSVAGNNQPQHFGDGTRLSIL.

This chain's CDR3 is CASSERMGNTQYF. The CDR3 nucleotides read TGTGCCAGCTCAGAACGTATGGGAAATACGCAGTATTTT. The chain joins TRBV2 to TRBJ2-3; the D is unclear. Germline values: CDR1 SNHLY, CDR2 FYNNEI. V lost 8 bases, J lost 7 bases, and 16 bases lay in between. This CDR3 is built from 13 residues.

The V call is TRBV5-1, the J call TRBJ2-3; 12 bases fit TRBD2. Germline assignment: CDR1 SGHRS and CDR2 YFSETQ. Trimming took 1 base from V and 5 from J; bases not matched to a gene: 11. The CDR3 runs to 18 residues. CDR3 in amino acids: CASSLSTLAGGPQDTQYF. In DNA form, the CDR3 reads TGCGCCAGCAGCTTGAGTACGCTAGCGGGAGGGCCTCAAGATACGCAGTATTTT.

The chain recombines TRBV19 with TRBJ2-1; possibly TRBD1 for D (5 bases). The germline CDR1 and CDR2 sequences are LNHDA and SQIVND (reference sequence). Trimming took 8 bases from V and 7 from J, leaving 9 bases between them. The CDR3 totals 11 residues. The CDR3 DNA reads TGTGCCAGTTCCAGGGTAAATGAGCAGTTCTTC. Protein product: CASSRVNEQFF.

This clone has a single count. V gene TRBV5-1 combines with J gene TRBJ2-5; 13 bases match TRBD2. The ends lost 3 bases at V and 8 bases at J; junction bases unmatched: 13. The CDR3 contains 17 residues. Germline CDR1 is SGHRS and CDR2 is YFSETQ. The CDR3 region is CASSSPPAGLAGYTQYF. The CDR3 DNA sequence: TGCGCCAGCAGCTCCCCCCCGGCGGGACTAGCGGGGTATACCCAGTACTTC.

This sequence joins TRBV9 and TRBJ2-2; D gene uncertain. V dropped 0 bases and J dropped 5 bases, with 11 bases sitting between them. Looked up from germline, CDR1 is SGDLS and CDR2 is YYNGEE. This CDR3 contains 15 residues. DNA of the CDR3: TGTGCCAGCAGCGTAGGAGGACCGCCAACCGGGGAGCTGTTTTTT. As protein: CASSVGGPPTGELFF.